This T cell receptor beta chain was retrieved from a study of cytomegalovirus exposure and HLA in healthy donors. Study-wide results and limits: Excluded: some indistinguishable V segments such as TRBV6-2 and TRBV6-3.

Comments on this clone: Antigen specificity is unknown.

Use of 60 Vbeta and 13 Jbeta primers characterized the PCR. Some clones are missing from TCRdb's copy, which holds only in-frame ones; the method was immunoSEQ multiplex PCR. The data contain roughly 150,000 clones, roughly 80% of them singletons. The ends were cut back, 5 bases at V and 4 bases at J, with 9 bases in the middle. This CDR3 contains 13 residues. Germline V gene sequence: CDR1 MNHEY, CDR2 SVGAGI. This chain links TRBV6-5 with TRBJ2-1; a possible D gene is TRBD2 (6 bases). The receptor was derived from a male donor in good health and CMV-seronegative. Specimen: PBMCs. The CDR3 DNA reads as TGTGCCAGCAGTAAGACTAGGTACAATGAGCAGTTCTTC. Its translation is CASSKTRYNEQFF.